Sequencing of this T cell receptor (beta chain) was carried out in a study of blood T cell repertoires in COVID-19. This clone was recorded a few times. The germline CDR1 and CDR2 sequences are SGHKS and YYEKEE (reference sequence). The V end lost 2 bases, the J end lost 6 bases, and 12 bases lay between the germline ends. The CDR3 has 14 amino acids. Repertoires were generated with immunoSEQ multiplex PCR, while TCRdb's copy carries only in-frame clones and drops some. The table lists 170,000 or so clones, less than 90% of them singletons. The specimen sequenced was peripheral blood. The source is a man between 18 and 29 years old with active or convalescent COVID-19. The chain employs TRBV5-5 and TRBJ2-1, with unresolved D. CDR3 amino acids: CASSFAYSGNEQFF. The CDR3 DNA is TGTGCCAGCAGCTTCGCCTATTCGGGCAATGAGCAGTTCTTC.